Detailed here is one TCR beta chain. Its antigen is still unknown. The V gene lost 1 base and the J gene lost 2 bases, with 8 bases spanning the gap. This CDR3 is built from 14 residues. Germline V gives CDR1 LNHNV, CDR2 YYDKDF (reference sequence). Clones were read by immunoSEQ multiplex PCR, and TCRdb kept only the in-frame ones, dropping some. The top ten clones hold about 0.13% of a sample with a few million clones, approximately 90% of them seen once. This entry comes from a study of shared clonotypes between healthy human individuals. General study points: Naive CD4 clonotypes overlapped across a handful of donors at around 5%.

Sequencing input: naive CD4+ T cells sorted from blood. The subset is: CD45RA+ positively selected. V gene TRBV15 combines with J gene TRBJ2-5; D is undetermined. The TCR sequence derives from a man younger than 35 in good health. In nucleotides, the CDR3 is TGTGCCACCAGCAGAGTCGGATTTCAAGAGACCCAGTACTTC. It yields the protein CATSRVGFQETQYF. Filled out from reference TRBV15 and TRBJ2-5, the complete variable domain reads DAMVIQNPRYQVTQFGKPVTLSCSQTLNHNVMYWYQQKSSQAPKLLFHYYDKDFNNEADTPDNFQSRRPNTSFCFLDIRSPGLGDTAMYLCATSRVGFQETQYFGPGTRLLVL.